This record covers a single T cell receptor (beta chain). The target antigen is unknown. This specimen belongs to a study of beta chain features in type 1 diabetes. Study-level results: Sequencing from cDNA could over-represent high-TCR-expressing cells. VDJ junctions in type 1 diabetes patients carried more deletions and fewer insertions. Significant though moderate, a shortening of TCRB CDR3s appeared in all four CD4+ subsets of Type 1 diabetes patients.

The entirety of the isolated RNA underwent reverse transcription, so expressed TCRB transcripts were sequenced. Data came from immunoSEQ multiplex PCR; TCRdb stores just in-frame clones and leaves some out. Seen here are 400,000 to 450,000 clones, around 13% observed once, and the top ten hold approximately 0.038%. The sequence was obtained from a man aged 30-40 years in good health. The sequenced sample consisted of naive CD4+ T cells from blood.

The CDR3, as DNA: TGTGCCAGCAGCCGACTAGCGGCTTACACAGATACGCAGTATTTT. Its protein product is CASSRLAAYTDTQYF. The chain is built from TRBV7-2 and TRBJ2-3; TRBD2 agrees at 9 bases. This CDR3 has 15 residues. Germline assignment: CDR1 SGHTA and CDR2 FQGNSA. Trimming at V came to 5 bases and at J to 2 bases, leaving 5 bases not matched to a gene.